Given below is one TCR beta chain in context. The data originate from a study of T cell changes during pregnancy in multiple sclerosis. The assay was immunoSEQ multiplex PCR, and TCRdb's table has in-frame clones only and misses some. Counted here are tens of thousands of clones, around 90% occurring once; the ten biggest clones make up less than 0.6%. Germline V gene lookup returns CDR1 SGHKS and CDR2 YYEKEE (reference sequence). V gave up 4 bases and J gave up 4 bases, with 15 bases separating them. This CDR3 is 15 amino acids long. The chain is built from TRBV5-5 and TRBJ1-3; D is ambiguous. The source of this sequence is a female donor with multiple sclerosis, enrolled in a pregnancy study. Sequences were derived from CD4+ T cells from peripheral blood mononuclear cells, sampled in the third trimester of pregnancy. Written as DNA, the CDR3 is TGTGCCAGCAGCCCAACGGTCTTCTCAGGAAACACCATATATTTT. As protein: CASSPTVFSGNTIYF.